This T cell receptor (beta chain) was observed in a study of cytomegalovirus exposure and HLA in healthy donors. PCR employed 60 Vbeta and 13 Jbeta primers. Some clones are missing from TCRdb's copy, which holds only in-frame ones; the method was immunoSEQ multiplex PCR. The data contain about 160,000 clones, under 85% of them singletons. Turning to this clone: Its antigen is unknown.

Notes on the study in general: Cytomegalovirus-associated TCR beta chains were listed, numbering roughly 150. The authors assumed roughly uniform sequencing depth across donors for presence/absence analyses.

The receptor's source is a man aged 45-65 years in good health and CMV-seropositive. Sequenced input: PBMCs.

CDR3 in DNA: TGTGCCAGCAGCCAGAGGGTAGTGGGCAATCAGCCCCAGCATTTT. Translation: CASSQRVVGNQPQHF. This chain connects TRBV7-8 to TRBJ1-5; D remains unclear. Trimming removed 5 bases at V and 2 bases at J, with 13 bases between. The CDR3 is made up of 15 amino acids. The V gene's germline CDR1 is SGHVS and CDR2 FQNEAQ.